The source of this TCR beta chain is a study of T cell responses to AZD1222 COVID-19 vaccine. Study-wide results and caveats: Repertoires were obtained only post-peak T cell response. Donors were mostly white British, more females; clonal diversity possibly underestimated. Mapped onto spike, vaccine-associated CD4 TCRs spanned it and were dominant at 160-218 and 743-854. The study found Spike-specific TCR breadth and depth rose after two AZD1222 doses.

For this clone: Its antigen is not known. Other DNA sequences in the sample encode the same CDR3.

Assay: immunoSEQ multiplex PCR; the TCRdb copy retains only in-frame clones and omits some. The profile shows fewer than 200,000 clones, 88% of them singletons. Germline V gives CDR1 SGDLS, CDR2 YYNGEE. CDR3 size: 14 residues. Trimming stripped 2 bases from V and 1 base from J, with 6 bases between. The sequence was collected from an adult who received the AZD1222 COVID-19 vaccine. V is TRBV9 and J is TRBJ2-2, with D perhaps matching TRBD1 (5 bases). The sequencing used peripheral blood, collected 28 days after the second AZD1222 dose. The CDR3 nucleotides read TGTGCCAGCAGCGTTACAGGGAACACCGGGGAGCTGTTTTTT. Translation: CASSVTGNTGELFF. Full variable domain (rest looked up from reference TRBV9 and TRBJ2-2): DSGVTQTPKHLITATGQRVTLRCSPRSGDLSVYWYQQSLDQGLQFLIQYYNGEERAKGNILERFSAQQFPDLHSELNLSSLELGDSALYFCASSVTGNTGELFFGEGSRLTVL.